A single sample gave rise to the 19 T cell receptor beta chains below, sequenced in a study of cytomegalovirus exposure and HLA in healthy donors. PCR was performed using 60 Vbeta and 13 Jbeta primers. The method was immunoSEQ multiplex PCR; TCRdb's version includes in-frame clones alone and lacks a portion of them. The table shows more than 90,000 clones, with roughly four fifths occurring only once. Material: PBMCs. These receptors all come from a female donor in good health and CMV-seronegative.

The chain couples TRBV18 to TRBJ1-1, with 9 bases that match TRBD1. This CDR3 region has 17 residues. V dropped 6 bases and J dropped 1; count of bases not matched to a gene: 12. Germline lookup yields CDR1 KGHSH and CDR2 LQKENI. This CDR3 reads CASSQSAGQGENTEAFF. CDR3 nucleotides: TGTGCCAGCTCCCAGAGTGCGGGACAGGGTGAGAACACTGAAGCTTTCTTT.

The V call is TRBV14, the J call TRBJ1-2; D gene unclear. Trimming shortened V by 3 bases and J by 0 bases, and 14 bases separated the two germline ends. Germline lookup yields CDR1 SGHDN and CDR2 FVKESK. There are 16 residues in the CDR3. Here the CDR3 DNA reads TGTGCCAGCAGCCAGACAAGGACGGGAGCTAACTATGGCTACACCTTC. The encoded protein is CASSQTRTGANYGYTF. The variable domain in full, with the rest retrieved from reference TRBV14 and TRBJ1-2, is EAGVTQFPSHSVIEKGQTVTLRCDPISGHDNLYWYRRVMGKEIKFLLHFVKESKQDESGMPNNRFLAERTGGTYSTLKVQPAELEDSGVYFCASSQTRTGANYGYTFGSGTRLTVV.

The chain uses TRBV6-5 and TRBJ2-7, with 9 nucleotides matching TRBD2. This CDR3 spans 15 amino acids. The germline gives CDR1 MNHEY, CDR2 SVGAGI. The trim removed 0 bases at V and 3 bases at J, leaving 3 bases unmatched. This chain's CDR3 is CASSYSLAGSYEQYF. The DNA of the CDR3 is TGTGCCAGCAGTTACTCGCTAGCGGGGAGCTACGAGCAGTACTTC.

The gene calls are TRBV10-3 and TRBJ1-5; D is ambiguous. CDR1 is ENHRY, CDR2 SYGVKD, per germline. V was clipped by 3 bases and J by 3 bases, with 6 bases between them. The CDR3 has 13 residues. CDR3 DNA sequence: TGTGCCATCAGTGACAGGCCCAATCAGCCCCAGCATTTT. Translating gives CAISDRPNQPQHF.

The rearrangement uses TRBV19 and TRBJ2-1; 13 bases fit TRBD2. The J segment lost 0 bases and the V segment lost 7 bases, leaving 12 bases of the junction unmatched. The CDR3 contains 19 residues. The germline gives CDR1 LNHDA, CDR2 SQIVND (reference sequence). DNA for the CDR3: TGTGCCAGTAAGGGGAGGGGACTAGCGGGACCAAGCTCCTACAATGAGCAGTTCTTC. Translated: CASKGRGLAGPSSYNEQFF. The full variable domain, completed using reference TRBV19 and TRBJ2-1, is DGGITQSPKYLFRKEGQNVTLSCEQNLNHDAMYWYRQDPGQGLRLIYYSQIVNDFQKGDIAEGYSVSREKKESFPLTVTSAQKNPTAFYLCASKGRGLAGPSSYNEQFFGPGTRLTVL.

The chain has TRBV27 and TRBJ1-6; weak D call: TRBD1 (5 bases). CDR1 and CDR2 (germline): MNHEY, SMNVEV (reference sequence). V lost 2 bases, J lost 6 bases, and 11 bases lay in between. The CDR3 covers 15 residues. The chain's CDR3 is CASSLGGSLNSPLHF. In DNA form, the CDR3 reads TGTGCCAGCAGTTTAGGGGGGTCTCTTAATTCACCCCTCCACTTT.

The chain is built from TRBV6-5 and TRBJ1-1, with D possibly TRBD1 on 6 matching bases. The CDR3 spans 13 residues. Deletions cut 7 bases from V and 1 base from J, with 10 bases between. CDR1 is MNHEY and CDR2 is SVGAGI in the germline V gene. This CDR3 is CASIGQSNTEAFF. The CDR3 coding sequence is TGTGCCAGCATCGGACAGTCGAACACTGAAGCTTTCTTT.

V and J are TRBV9 and TRBJ1-6, with 7 bases identical to TRBD1. The CDR3 has 15 residues. CDR1 and CDR2 from the germline V gene are SGDLS and YYNGEE. Losses at the gene ends were 2 bases for V and 6 bases for J; bases not matched to a gene: 5. CDR3 sequence: CASSVEGAGNSPLHF. CDR3 in DNA: TGTGCCAGCAGCGTGGAGGGGGCAGGTAATTCACCCCTCCACTTT.

A few counts support this clone. The chain has TRBV30 and TRBJ2-5; D possibly corresponds to TRBD2 (5 bases). V was pared by 8 bases and J by 4 bases, with 14 bases between. Looked up from germline, CDR1 is GTSNPN and CDR2 is SVGIG (reference sequence). CDR3 length: 12 residues. CDR3 sequence reads: CATGGGGETQYF. The CDR3 nucleotides are TGTGCCACCGGAGGAGGCGGAGAGACCCAGTACTTC.

The rearrangement links TRBV9 to TRBJ2-3, with D possibly TRBD1 on 6 matching bases. Germline V lookup: CDR1 SGDLS, CDR2 YYNGEE. Trimming left V 1 base short and J 2 bases short, with 14 bases between. The CDR3 consists of 16 residues. The DNA of the CDR3 is TGTGCCAGCAGCGTAAGAGGGGACACCCACACAGATACGCAGTATTTT. Its protein product is CASSVRGDTHTDTQYF.

The V gene is TRBV6-5, the J gene TRBJ2-2; maybe TRBD1 (5 bases). The CDR3 loop spans 13 amino acids. Germline loops: CDR1 MNHEY, CDR2 SVGAGI. V was pared by 8 bases and J by 2 bases, with 9 bases between. The CDR3 DNA reads as TGTGCCAGCTCGACAGCTAACACCGGGGAGCTGTTTTTT. It translates to CASSTANTGELFF.

The chain is built from TRBV11-1 and TRBJ1-1, with 8 bases identical to TRBD1. With V trimmed by 4 bases and J by 2 bases, 9 bases remained unmatched. The CDR3 runs to 16 residues. CDR1 SGHAT and CDR2 FQDESV come from the germline V gene (reference sequence). CDR3 loop: CASSSRGQGRNTEAFF. As DNA, the CDR3 is TGTGCCAGCAGCTCACGAGGACAGGGCAGAAACACTGAAGCTTTCTTT.

CDR3 protein: CASSPPGGIQGNEQFF. CDR3 coding DNA: TGTGCCAGCTCACCACCGGGGGGTATCCAGGGCAATGAGCAGTTCTTC. V usage is TRBV18 and J usage is TRBJ2-1, with TRBD2 as a possible D gene (6 bases). CDR3 length: 16 amino acids. CDR1 and CDR2 (germline): KGHSH, LQKENI. With 0 bases removed from V and 6 bases from J, the gap between germline ends came to 15 bases.

V gene TRBV5-4 combines with J gene TRBJ1-4, with D unresolved. The V gene's germline CDR1 is SGHNT and CDR2 YYREEE (reference sequence). The CDR3 is 18 amino acids. V lost 0 bases and J lost 3, with 18 bases in between. CDR3 sequence: CASSLGGAGGRPNEKLFF. The CDR3 nucleotides read TGTGCCAGCAGCTTGGGCGGTGCGGGTGGACGGCCTAATGAAAAACTGTTTTTT. Looking up the rest from reference TRBV5-4 and TRBJ1-4 gives the full variable domain: ETGVTQSPTHLIKTRGQQVTLRCSSQSGHNTVSWYQQALGQGPQFIFQYYREEENGRGNFPPRFSGLQFPNYSSELNVNALELDDSALYLCASSLGGAGGRPNEKLFFGSGTQLSVL.

This chain links TRBV18 with TRBJ2-7, with a weak D call TRBD1 (6 bases). The V and J ends lost 3 bases and 5 bases respectively, with 11 bases between them. Germline V gene sequence: CDR1 KGHSH, CDR2 LQKENI. CDR3 length: 13 amino acids. This CDR3 is CASSPGQGNEQYF. As DNA, the CDR3 is TGTGCCAGCTCACCGGGTCAGGGGAACGAGCAGTACTTC.

The CDR3 sequence is CAWSVGGGSPLHF. The CDR3, as DNA: TGTGCCTGGAGTGTAGGGGGCGGTTCACCCCTCCACTTT. V is TRBV30 and J is TRBJ1-6, with TRBD1 matching 7 bases. V lost 0 bases and J lost 9; bases outside the gene matches: 2. Per germline, CDR1 GTSNPN and CDR2 SVGIG (reference sequence). This CDR3 spans 13 amino acids.

V and J are TRBV19 and TRBJ1-2; D is perhaps TRBD1 (6 bases). Trimming stripped 2 bases from V and 4 bases from J, with 14 bases between. The germline gives CDR1 LNHDA, CDR2 SQIVND (reference sequence). The CDR3 has 15 residues. The CDR3 region has the DNA TGTGCCAGTAGTATAAGGTTGACAGGATCCTATGGCTACACCTTC. Its protein product is CASSIRLTGSYGYTF.

The chain recombines TRBV2 with TRBJ2-3; tentatively, D is TRBD1 (8 bases). CDR1 is SNHLY and CDR2 is FYNNEI in the germline V gene. The CDR3 loop spans 14 amino acids. CDR3 nucleotides: TGTGCGGGGGAGGGGGGACAGGGCACAGATACGCAGTATTTT. It specifies CAGEGGQGTDTQYF.

V usage is TRBV7-9 and J usage is TRBJ1-2; D is possibly TRBD1 (6 bases). Germline lookup yields CDR1 SEHNR and CDR2 FQNEAQ (reference sequence). The CDR3 spans 14 residues. V was clipped by 1 base and J by 4 bases, with 10 bases between them. CDR3 sequence reads: CASSLGTGSYGYTF. The CDR3, as DNA: TGTGCCAGCAGCTTAGGAACAGGGAGCTATGGCTACACCTTC. The variable domain in full, completed from reference TRBV7-9 and TRBJ1-2, reads DTGVSQNPRHKITKRGQNVTFRCDPISEHNRLYWYRQTLGQGPEFLTYFQNEAQLEKSRLLSDRFSAERPKGSFSTLEIQRTEQGDSAMYLCASSLGTGSYGYTFGSGTRLTVV.